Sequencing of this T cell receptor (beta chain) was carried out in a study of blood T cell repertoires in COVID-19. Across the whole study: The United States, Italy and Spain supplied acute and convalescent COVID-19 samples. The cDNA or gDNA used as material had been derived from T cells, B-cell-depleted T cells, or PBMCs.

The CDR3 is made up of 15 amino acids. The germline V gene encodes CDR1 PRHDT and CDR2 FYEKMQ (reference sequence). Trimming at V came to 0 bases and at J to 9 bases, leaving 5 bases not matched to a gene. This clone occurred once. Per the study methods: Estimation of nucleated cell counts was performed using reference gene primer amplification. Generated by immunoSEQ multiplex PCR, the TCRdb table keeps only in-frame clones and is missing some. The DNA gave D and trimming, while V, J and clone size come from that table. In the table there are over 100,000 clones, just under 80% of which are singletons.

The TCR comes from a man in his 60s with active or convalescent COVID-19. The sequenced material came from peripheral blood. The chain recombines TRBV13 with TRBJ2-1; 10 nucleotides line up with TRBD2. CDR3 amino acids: CASSLGAGGVGEQFF. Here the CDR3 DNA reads TGTGCCAGCAGCTTAGGAGCGGGAGGGGTCGGTGAGCAGTTCTTC. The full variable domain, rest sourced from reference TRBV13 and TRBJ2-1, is AAGVIQSPRHLIKEKRETATLKCYPIPRHDTVYWYQQGPGQDPQFLISFYEKMQSDKGSIPDRFSAQQFSDYHSELNMSSLELGDSALYFCASSLGAGGVGEQFFGPGTRLTVL.